This T cell receptor beta chain derives from a study of T-cell memory formation after mild COVID-19 (dated by TCRdb to about 2021). With respect to the entire study: Most TCR sequence clusters were specific to one of the two donors. In a couple of donors, T-cell clones that expanded and contracted after mild COVID-19 were tracked by sequencing TCRalpha and TCRbeta repertoires over time. Two young, previously healthy adult volunteers, one female and one male, were included in the cohort. Overall study results and their limits: Balanced CD4/CD8 phenotypes were observed for clones contracting from day 15 to 85, whereas a bias towards CD4+ was observed for a second wave of clones expanding from day 15 to 37. The study included only a couple of mild cases, and larger cohorts that include severe cases with pre-infection samples were judged to be necessary. Contracting CD4+ clones were located mainly in the CM and EM memory subsets, whereas CD8+ clones were found to be enriched in EMRA. The detection of some responding clones in pre-infection memory suggests that pre-existing cross-reactive memory T cells joined the SARS-CoV-2 response. SARS-CoV-2 specificity was not confirmed for the second-wave clones peaking on day 37.

Trimming removed 3 bases from V and 2 bases from J, leaving 19 bases between the germline ends. CDR1 and CDR2 are drawn from the germline V gene: KGHSH, LQKENI. From its cysteine to its phenylalanine, the CDR3 spans 18 amino acids. The sequence is cut down to CDR3 DNA, 54 bases in frame from base 1. Comment on this clonotype: Its antigen remains undetermined. No base qualities exist here, and no much larger clone lies one base off it.

Ficoll-Paque density gradient centrifugation was the method used to isolate PBMCs. TCRdb shows the sequencer as Illumina NovaSeq 6000. TCRalpha and TCRbeta cDNA libraries were built by 5'RACE with constant-segment primers, adding sample barcodes and unique molecular identifiers. Trizol reagent was used to extract RNA from every sample. Library amplification was performed in two PCR steps, and a second sample barcode and Illumina TruSeq adapters were introduced in the second step. The libraries were sequenced on an Illumina NovaSeq using 2 x 150 bp paired-end reads. The paper's data handling went like this. The reads were demultiplexed and collapsed into UMI-guided consensus sequences using migec v1.2.7. With mixcr v2.1.11, UMI consensuses were aligned to TRA and TRB V and J templates and assembled into clonotypes. A clonotype was counted as expanded or contracted only if both edgeR and NoisET called the change significant, with noise models trained on biological replicates. For edgeR calls, the cutoffs were a false discovery rate-adjusted p below 0.01 and a log2 fold-change threshold of 1. As an exploratory analysis of dynamics, max-normalized trajectories of the 1000 most abundant clonotypes were examined by PCA with hierarchical clustering. Separately sequenced CD4+ and CD8+ repertoires were used to assign a CD4 or CD8 phenotype to each responding clone. Using fastp trimming at Q25 and MiXCR clonotype assembly, TCRdb reanalyzed the public sequencing data and kept in-frame beta chains. Rows merge per CDR3 protein into single entries with the most common DNA and genes. TCRdb's processing, not the authors', yielded these V and J calls. The sample contains some 450,000 distinct CDR3 sequences, about 19% of them found a single time. Together, the top ten hold 7.5% to 9.5% of the sample.

This TCR derives from an adult woman who had mild COVID-19 (a few samples of this study predate the infection). The sample titles of this study are shuffled in the database, so cell type and time point are left out; the donor was told from shared clones. The rearrangement joined TRBV18 to TRBJ2-2, with TRBD1 as a weak D call on 6 bases. Material: PBMCs or a T cell subset sorted from them (not recorded which). The nucleotide sequence reads TGTGCCAGCTCACCCTCGGGACATCTACAGCTAAACACCGGGGAGCTGTTTTTT. The encoded protein is CASSPSGHLQLNTGELFF.